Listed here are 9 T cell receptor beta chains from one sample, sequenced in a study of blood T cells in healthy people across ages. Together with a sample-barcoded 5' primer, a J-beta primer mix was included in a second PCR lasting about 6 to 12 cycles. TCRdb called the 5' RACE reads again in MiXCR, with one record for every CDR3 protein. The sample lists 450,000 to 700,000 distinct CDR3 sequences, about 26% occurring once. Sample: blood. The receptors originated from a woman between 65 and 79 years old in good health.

CDR3 DNA: TGCAGTGCTAGAGGTTCTGGGACAGCCCGAACTGGAGCTTTGGACAATGAGCAGTTCTTC. Protein sequence: CSARGSGTARTGALDNEQFF. V and J are TRBV20-1 and TRBJ2-1; 7 nucleotides agree with TRBD1. Germline lookup yields CDR1 DFQATT and CDR2 SNEGSKA (reference sequence). The length of the CDR3 is 20 residues. V gave up 1 base and J gave up 5 bases; unmatched junction bases: 23.

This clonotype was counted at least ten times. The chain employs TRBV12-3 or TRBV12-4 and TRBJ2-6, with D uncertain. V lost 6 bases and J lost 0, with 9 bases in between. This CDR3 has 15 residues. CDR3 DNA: TGTGCCAGCAGCTCACCGGGCTCTGGGGCCAACGTCCTGACTTTC. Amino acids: CASSSPGSGANVLTF.

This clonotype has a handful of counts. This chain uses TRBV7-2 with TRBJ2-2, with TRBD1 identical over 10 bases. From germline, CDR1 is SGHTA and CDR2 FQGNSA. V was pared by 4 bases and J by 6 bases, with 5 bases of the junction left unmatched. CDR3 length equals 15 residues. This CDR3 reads CASSSGQGPAGELFF. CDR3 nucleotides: TGTGCCAGCAGCTCGGGACAGGGGCCAGCCGGGGAGCTGTTTTTT.

The CDR3 DNA is TGTGCCAGCAGCCCAGAGCCTAATCAGCCCCAGCATTTT. This translates into CASSPEPNQPQHF. The chain carries TRBV7-3 and TRBJ1-5; D unresolved. Trimming took 5 bases from V and 4 from J, leaving 9 bases between them. The CDR3 totals 13 residues. The germline V gene encodes CDR1 SGHTA and CDR2 FQGTGA.

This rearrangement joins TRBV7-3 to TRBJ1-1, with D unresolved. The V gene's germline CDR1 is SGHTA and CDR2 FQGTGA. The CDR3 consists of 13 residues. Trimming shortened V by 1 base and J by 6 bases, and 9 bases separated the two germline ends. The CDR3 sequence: CASSLSLRSEAFF. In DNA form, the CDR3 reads TGTGCCAGCAGCTTAAGTTTAAGGTCTGAAGCTTTCTTT.

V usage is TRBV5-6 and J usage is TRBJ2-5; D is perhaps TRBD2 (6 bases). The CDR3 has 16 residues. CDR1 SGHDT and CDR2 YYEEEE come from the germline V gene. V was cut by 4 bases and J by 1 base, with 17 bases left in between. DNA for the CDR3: TGTGCCAGCAGCCTTCCGGGGGACTTCGGCCAAGAGACCCAGTACTTC. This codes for CASSLPGDFGQETQYF.

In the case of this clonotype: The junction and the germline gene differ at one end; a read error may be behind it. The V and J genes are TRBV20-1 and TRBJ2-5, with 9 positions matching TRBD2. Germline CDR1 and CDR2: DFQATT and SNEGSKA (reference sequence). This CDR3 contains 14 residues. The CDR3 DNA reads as TGCAGTGCTAACCCAGCGGGGGGTGCAGAGACCCGGTACTTC. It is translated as CSANPAGGAETRYF.

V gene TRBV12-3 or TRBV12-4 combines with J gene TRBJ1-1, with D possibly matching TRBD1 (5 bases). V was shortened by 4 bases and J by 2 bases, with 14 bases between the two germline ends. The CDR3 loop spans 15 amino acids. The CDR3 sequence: CASSWGRNTNTEAFF. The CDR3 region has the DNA TGTGCCAGCAGTTGGGGACGGAACACTAACACTGAAGCTTTCTTT.

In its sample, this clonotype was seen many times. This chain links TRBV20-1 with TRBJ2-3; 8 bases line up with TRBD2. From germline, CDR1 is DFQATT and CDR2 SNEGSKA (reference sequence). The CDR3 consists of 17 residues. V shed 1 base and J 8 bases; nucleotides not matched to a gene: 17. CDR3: CSARAPGDRGGLSTQYF. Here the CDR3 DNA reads TGCAGTGCTAGAGCTCCAGGGGACCGGGGGGGTCTCTCTACGCAGTATTTT.